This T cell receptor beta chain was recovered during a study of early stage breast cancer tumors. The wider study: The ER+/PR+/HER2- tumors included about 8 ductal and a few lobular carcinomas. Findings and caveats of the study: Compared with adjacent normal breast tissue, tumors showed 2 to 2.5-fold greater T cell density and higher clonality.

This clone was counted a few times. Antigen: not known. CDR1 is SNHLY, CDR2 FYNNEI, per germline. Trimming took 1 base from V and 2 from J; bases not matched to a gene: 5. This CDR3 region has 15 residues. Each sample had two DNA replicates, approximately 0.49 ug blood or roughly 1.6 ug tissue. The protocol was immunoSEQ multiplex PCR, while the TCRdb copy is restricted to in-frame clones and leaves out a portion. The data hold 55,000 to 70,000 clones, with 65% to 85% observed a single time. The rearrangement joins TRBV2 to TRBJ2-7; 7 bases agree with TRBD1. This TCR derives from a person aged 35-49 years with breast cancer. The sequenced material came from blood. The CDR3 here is CASSEGSGGAYEQYF. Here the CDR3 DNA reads TGTGCCAGCAGTGAAGGATCAGGGGGTGCCTACGAGCAGTACTTC.